Listed below are T cell receptor beta chains from one sample, sequenced in a study of blood T cells in healthy people across ages. TCRdb re-derived calls from the 5' RACE reads in MiXCR, one entry per CDR3 protein. This sample yields roughly 730,000 distinct CDR3 sequences, of which 56% are seen a single time; roughly 26% belongs to the top ten. Specimen: blood. The receptors here all came from a man aged 40-49 years in good health. The CDR3 runs from the conserved cysteine through the conserved F or W. A D gene is named only where the DNA matches it firmly. Clone size is stated in some rows and not others, as once, few, many or a class when expanded.

cdr3_aa: CASVPGQYNEQYF
cdr3_nt: TGTGCCAGCGTCCCGGGACAGTACAATGAGCAGTACTTC
j_call: TRBJ2-7
d_call: TRBD1
v_call: TRBV7-2
clone_size: NA

cdr3_aa: CASSQGVAGRGSYEQYF
cdr3_nt: TGCGCCAGCAGCCAAGGGGTAGCAGGGAGAGGTTCCTACGAGCAGTACTTC
j_call: TRBJ2-7
d_call: NA
v_call: TRBV4-3
clone_size: NA

cdr3_aa: CASSFQGRAWGEQFF
cdr3_nt: TGCGCCAGCAGCTTCCAGGGGAGGGCCTGGGGTGAGCAGTTCTTC
j_call: TRBJ2-1
d_call: NA
v_call: TRBV5-1
clone_size: NA

cdr3_aa: CASSQDLTEAFF
cdr3_nt: TGTGCCAGCAGCCAAGACCTCACTGAAGCTTTCTTT
j_call: TRBJ1-1
d_call: NA
v_call: TRBV3-1
clone_size: few

cdr3_aa: CASRVSQGYNQPQHF
cdr3_nt: TGTGCCAGCAGAGTGTCACAGGGCTATAATCAGCCCCAGCATTTT
j_call: TRBJ1-5
d_call: NA
v_call: TRBV2
clone_size: NA

cdr3_aa: CASSLESGASYEQYF
cdr3_nt: TGTGCCAGCAGCTTAGAGTCAGGGGCGTCCTACGAGCAGTACTTC
j_call: TRBJ2-7
d_call: NA
v_call: TRBV11-2
clone_size: few

cdr3_aa: CASSFNGGGTDTQYF
cdr3_nt: TGTGCCAGCAGTTTTAACGGGGGGGGAACAGATACGCAGTATTTT
j_call: TRBJ2-3
d_call: TRBD2
v_call: TRBV27
clone_size: NA

cdr3_aa: CASGTRRLETTDTQYF
cdr3_nt: TGTGCCAGCGGTACTCGGAGACTAGAGACCACAGATACGCAGTATTTT
j_call: TRBJ2-3
d_call: NA
v_call: TRBV6-5
clone_size: NA

cdr3_aa: CASSLVDRGDYGYTF
cdr3_nt: TGTGCCAGCAGCCTAGTGGACAGGGGTGACTATGGCTACACCTTC
j_call: TRBJ1-2
d_call: TRBD1
v_call: TRBV7-2
clone_size: many

cdr3_aa: CASSQSGELFF
cdr3_nt: TGTGCCAGCAGCCAATCCGGGGAGCTGTTTTTT
j_call: TRBJ2-2
d_call: NA
v_call: TRBV3-1
clone_size: few

cdr3_aa: CSALMLARSDTQYF
cdr3_nt: TGCAGCGCCCTTATGTTGGCTCGGTCAGATACGCAGTATTTT
j_call: TRBJ2-3
d_call: NA
v_call: TRBV29-1
clone_size: once

cdr3_aa: CASSPQAGAGQYF
cdr3_nt: TGTGCCAGCAGTCCCCAAGCGGGAGCCGGGCAGTACTTC
j_call: TRBJ2-7
d_call: TRBD2
v_call: TRBV12-3/TRBV12-4
clone_size: NA

cdr3_aa: CASSPGGGVNTGELFF
cdr3_nt: TGTGCCAGCAGCCCTGGAGGCGGGGTGAACACCGGGGAGCTGTTTTTT
j_call: TRBJ2-2
d_call: NA
v_call: TRBV5-8
clone_size: NA

cdr3_aa: CASSRLVRVGLNTEAFF
cdr3_nt: TGTGCCAGCAGCCGCCTTGTGAGGGTGGGATTGAACACTGAAGCTTTCTTT
j_call: TRBJ1-1
d_call: NA
v_call: TRBV3-1
clone_size: few

cdr3_aa: CASSPVWGGSYNEQFF
cdr3_nt: TGTGCCAGCAGCCCCGTTTGGGGGGGCTCCTACAATGAGCAGTTCTTC
j_call: TRBJ2-1
d_call: TRBD2
v_call: TRBV12-3/TRBV12-4
clone_size: NA

cdr3_aa: CASSRPPSDTQYF
cdr3_nt: TGTGCCAGCAGTCGGCCCCCTTCGGATACGCAGTATTTT
j_call: TRBJ2-3
d_call: NA
v_call: TRBV7-3
clone_size: NA

cdr3_aa: CASSSAGTNSPLHF
cdr3_nt: TGTGCCAGCAGTTCCGCGGGGACCAATTCACCCCTCCACTTT
j_call: TRBJ1-6
d_call: NA
v_call: TRBV25-1
clone_size: NA

cdr3_aa: CATSREWDTQYF
cdr3_nt: TGTGCCACCAGCAGAGAGTGGGATACGCAGTATTTT
j_call: TRBJ2-3
d_call: NA
v_call: TRBV15
clone_size: once

cdr3_aa: CASSPAETGYGQYF
cdr3_nt: TGTGCCAGCAGCCCCGCTGAAACAGGGTATGGGCAGTACTTC
j_call: TRBJ2-7
d_call: NA
v_call: TRBV28
clone_size: NA

cdr3_aa: CASSGPPEETQYF
cdr3_nt: TGTGCCAGCAGCGGACCCCCTGAGGAGACCCAGTACTTC
j_call: TRBJ2-5
d_call: NA
v_call: TRBV9
clone_size: NA

cdr3_aa: CASSLATALRGYTF
cdr3_nt: TGTGCCAGCAGCTTAGCCACAGCATTAAGGGGCTACACCTTC
j_call: TRBJ1-2
d_call: NA
v_call: TRBV7-2
clone_size: NA

cdr3_aa: CASSNGGQSYGYTF
cdr3_nt: TGTGCCAGCAGTAATGGGGGGCAAAGCTATGGCTACACCTTC
j_call: TRBJ1-2
d_call: NA
v_call: TRBV6-5
clone_size: NA

cdr3_aa: CSAARLDTDTQYF
cdr3_nt: TGCAGCGCAGCAAGACTCGACACAGATACGCAGTATTTT
j_call: TRBJ2-3
d_call: NA
v_call: TRBV29-1
clone_size: NA

cdr3_aa: CASSLGRWSSYEQYF
cdr3_nt: TGTGCCAGCAGCTTAGGACGTTGGAGTTCCTACGAGCAGTACTTC
j_call: TRBJ2-7
d_call: NA
v_call: TRBV7-9
clone_size: few

cdr3_aa: CASSVGNLYNEQFF
cdr3_nt: TGTGCCAGCAGCGTAGGCAACCTCTACAATGAGCAGTTCTTC
j_call: TRBJ2-1
d_call: NA
v_call: TRBV9
clone_size: NA

cdr3_aa: CAWREPYSNQPQHF
cdr3_nt: TGTGCCTGGAGAGAACCCTATAGCAATCAGCCCCAGCATTTT
j_call: TRBJ1-5
d_call: NA
v_call: TRBV30
clone_size: NA

cdr3_aa: CASSLDVPSGSSHTDTQYF
cdr3_nt: TGTGCCAGCAGCTTAGATGTTCCTAGCGGGAGTTCCCACACAGATACGCAGTATTTT
j_call: TRBJ2-3
d_call: TRBD2
v_call: TRBV7-9
clone_size: NA

cdr3_aa: CATSTGEITQYF
cdr3_nt: TGTGCCACAAGCACAGGGGAGATCACGCAGTATTTT
j_call: TRBJ2-3
d_call: TRBD1
v_call: TRBV15
clone_size: few

cdr3_aa: CAISAGTGVDEKLFF
cdr3_nt: TGTGCCATCAGTGCCGGGACAGGGGTGGACGAAAAACTGTTTTTT
j_call: TRBJ1-4
d_call: TRBD1
v_call: TRBV10-3
clone_size: NA

cdr3_aa: CAISEGTDEETQYF
cdr3_nt: TGTGCCATCAGTGAGGGGACAGATGAAGAGACCCAGTACTTC
j_call: TRBJ2-5
d_call: TRBD1
v_call: TRBV10-3
clone_size: NA

cdr3_aa: CASSFNSVGGTEAFF
cdr3_nt: TGTGCCAGCAGTTTCAATTCTGTCGGGGGCACTGAAGCTTTCTTT
j_call: TRBJ1-1
d_call: NA
v_call: TRBV27
clone_size: NA

cdr3_aa: CASSLGATQETQYF
cdr3_nt: TGTGCCAGCAGCTTAGGAGCAACCCAAGAGACCCAGTACTTC
j_call: TRBJ2-5
d_call: NA
v_call: TRBV7-2
clone_size: few

cdr3_aa: CSACPYQETQYF
cdr3_nt: TGCAGTGCTTGCCCGTACCAAGAGACCCAGTACTTC
j_call: TRBJ2-5
d_call: NA
v_call: TRBV20-1
clone_size: few

cdr3_aa: CASCLRGAGTDTQYF
cdr3_nt: TGTGCCAGCTGCCTACGGGGGGCGGGCACAGATACGCAGTATTTT
j_call: TRBJ2-3
d_call: NA
v_call: TRBV7-9
clone_size: few

cdr3_aa: CASSLYSGGINEQYF
cdr3_nt: TGTGCCAGCAGTTTATATAGCGGGGGAATCAATGAGCAGTACTTC
j_call: TRBJ2-5
d_call: TRBD2
v_call: TRBV27
clone_size: NA

cdr3_aa: CASSSIFSSSYNEQFF
cdr3_nt: TGTGCCAGCAGTTCGATCTTTAGCAGCTCCTACAATGAGCAGTTCTTC
j_call: TRBJ2-1
d_call: NA
v_call: TRBV28
clone_size: NA

cdr3_aa: CASRRVPCEQYF
cdr3_nt: TGTGCCAGCAGACGCGTCCCCTGCGAGCAGTACTTC
j_call: TRBJ2-7
d_call: NA
v_call: TRBV28
clone_size: few

cdr3_aa: CASSQDRGLSEAFF
cdr3_nt: TGCGCCAGCAGCCAGGACAGGGGACTTTCTGAAGCTTTCTTT
j_call: TRBJ1-1
d_call: TRBD1
v_call: TRBV4-1
clone_size: few

cdr3_aa: CAISEGYDTQYF
cdr3_nt: TGTGCCATCAGTGAAGGATACGATACGCAGTATTTT
j_call: TRBJ2-3
d_call: NA
v_call: TRBV10-3
clone_size: NA

cdr3_aa: CASSPRLTRSETQYF
cdr3_nt: TGTGCCAGCAGTCCCCGCCTGACTAGGAGCGAGACCCAGTACTTC
j_call: TRBJ2-5
d_call: NA
v_call: TRBV12-3/TRBV12-4
clone_size: NA

cdr3_aa: CAGSLGGLQGVDEQFF
cdr3_nt: TGCGCCGGCAGCTTAGGGGGACTCCAGGGGGTAGATGAGCAGTTCTTC
j_call: TRBJ2-1
d_call: NA
v_call: TRBV5-1
clone_size: NA